The clone carrying this TCR beta chain counts as medium-sized (0.01 to 0.1%). Its specificity is unknown. The sample belongs to a study of breast tumors, draining lymph nodes, adjacent tissues. Study outcomes and limitations: That most tumor T cells come from lymph nodes remained unproven. Tumors had less TCR diversity than lymph nodes, more than nontumor tissue.

TCRdb used MiXCR to reprocess the multiplex PCR reads, holding one entry per CDR3 protein. The sample lists 13,000 or so distinct CDR3 sequences, roughly 62% occurring once. Germline V gives CDR1 SEHNR, CDR2 FQNEAQ (reference sequence). V lost 1 base to trimming and J lost 6 bases, with 7 bases between them. The CDR3 has 14 amino acids. Input material: tumor-adjacent breast tissue. The chain links TRBV7-9 to TRBJ1-6; no clear D gene. The origin of this receptor is a female donor with breast cancer. Some clones in this sample may be carry-over from other donors' samples. The CDR3 DNA reads as TGTGCCAGCAGCTTAGAACAGCGTAATTCACCCCTCCACTTT. Its protein product is CASSLEQRNSPLHF.